These T cell receptor beta chains were read from a single sample in a study of neoadjuvant anti-PD-1 for oral cavity cancer. TCRdb's copy holds only in-frame clones and misses some; the assay was immunoSEQ multiplex PCR. The sample gives 55,000 to 75,000 clones, 79% of which show up once; 2.6% is in the top ten. Specimen: PBMCs, collected before nivolumab (anti-PD-1) treatment. These receptors were collected from a person between 40 and 85 years old with oral cavity squamous cell carcinoma. CDR3s include the opening cysteine and the closing phenylalanine or tryptophan. D genes are given only for firm matches. Clone size is shown for a subset of rows, as once, few, many or a class of expanded clone.

j_call: TRBJ2-1
d_call: TRBD1
v_call: TRBV6-4
clone_size: NA
cdr3_aa: CASSPDRGNEQFF
cdr3_nt: TGTGCCAGCAGTCCGGACAGGGGCAATGAGCAGTTCTTC

j_call: TRBJ1-1
d_call: NA
v_call: TRBV7-4
clone_size: once
cdr3_aa: CASLGDTSTEAFF
cdr3_nt: TGTGCCAGCCTGGGGGATACGAGCACTGAAGCTTTCTTT

j_call: TRBJ1-4
d_call: NA
v_call: TRBV19
clone_size: NA
cdr3_aa: CASSSTRANEKLFF
cdr3_nt: TGTGCCAGTAGTTCAACCCGGGCTAATGAAAAACTGTTTTTT

j_call: TRBJ2-4
d_call: NA
v_call: TRBV19
clone_size: NA
cdr3_aa: CATGLQGSAKNIQYF
cdr3_nt: TGTGCCACCGGACTCCAGGGATCAGCCAAAAACATTCAGTACTTC

j_call: TRBJ2-5
d_call: TRBD1
v_call: TRBV30
clone_size: NA
cdr3_aa: CAWGGQGVQETQYF
cdr3_nt: TGTGCCTGGGGTGGACAGGGGGTCCAAGAGACCCAGTACTTC

j_call: TRBJ2-1
d_call: NA
v_call: TRBV4-2
clone_size: NA
cdr3_aa: CASSQGLVGNEQFF
cdr3_nt: TGTGCCAGCAGCCAAGGGCTAGTGGGCAATGAGCAGTTCTTC

j_call: TRBJ1-1
d_call: NA
v_call: TRBV4-1
clone_size: few
cdr3_aa: CASSQDRAGANTEAFF
cdr3_nt: TGCGCCAGCAGCCAAGATCGGGCAGGGGCGAACACTGAAGCTTTCTTT

j_call: TRBJ2-5
d_call: NA
v_call: TRBV10-3
clone_size: NA
cdr3_aa: CAISESQTQYF
cdr3_nt: TGTGCCATCAGTGAGTCACAGACCCAGTACTTC

j_call: TRBJ2-1
d_call: NA
v_call: TRBV5-1
clone_size: once
cdr3_aa: CASSLGRDNEQFF
cdr3_nt: TGCGCCAGCAGCTTGGGGCGGGATAATGAGCAGTTCTTC

j_call: TRBJ1-4
d_call: TRBD1
v_call: TRBV5-1
clone_size: once
cdr3_aa: CASSSTGGRNEKLFF
cdr3_nt: TGCGCCAGCAGCAGCACAGGGGGCCGTAATGAAAAACTGTTTTTT

j_call: TRBJ1-1
d_call: TRBD1
v_call: TRBV5-8
clone_size: NA
cdr3_aa: CASLAGDRALRNTEAFF
cdr3_nt: TGTGCCAGCCTTGCGGGTGACAGGGCACTTCGGAACACTGAAGCTTTCTTT

j_call: TRBJ1-1
d_call: NA
v_call: TRBV4-2
clone_size: NA
cdr3_aa: CASSLSGDTEAFF
cdr3_nt: TGTGCCAGCAGCCTGTCTGGGGACACTGAAGCTTTCTTT

j_call: TRBJ2-7
d_call: TRBD2
v_call: TRBV9
clone_size: few
cdr3_aa: CASSSGLAGSYEQYF
cdr3_nt: TGTGCCAGCAGCTCAGGACTAGCGGGCTCCTACGAGCAGTACTTC

j_call: TRBJ1-2
d_call: TRBD1
v_call: TRBV6-5
clone_size: NA
cdr3_aa: CASISGGGYGYTF
cdr3_nt: TGTGCCAGCATCTCAGGGGGGGGCTATGGCTACACCTTC

j_call: TRBJ2-7
d_call: TRBD2
v_call: TRBV2
clone_size: few
cdr3_aa: CASRTSGYEQYF
cdr3_nt: TGTGCCAGCAGGACTAGCGGATACGAGCAGTACTTC

j_call: TRBJ2-5
d_call: NA
v_call: TRBV5-4
clone_size: NA
cdr3_aa: CASSLAAQETQYF
cdr3_nt: TGTGCCAGCAGCTTGGCCGCTCAAGAGACCCAGTACTTC

j_call: TRBJ1-1
d_call: NA
v_call: TRBV7-9
clone_size: once
cdr3_aa: CAQRGEAEAFF
cdr3_nt: TGTGCCCAAAGGGGGGAGGCTGAAGCTTTCTTT

j_call: TRBJ1-1
d_call: NA
v_call: TRBV5-1
clone_size: few
cdr3_aa: CASRRGTEAFF
cdr3_nt: TGCGCCAGCAGAAGGGGGACTGAAGCTTTCTTT

j_call: TRBJ2-7
d_call: TRBD2
v_call: TRBV30
clone_size: NA
cdr3_aa: CAWSLADSYEQYF
cdr3_nt: TGTGCCTGGAGTCTAGCGGACTCCTACGAGCAGTACTTC

j_call: TRBJ2-1
d_call: TRBD2
v_call: TRBV6-4
clone_size: NA
cdr3_aa: CASSESSGRYEQFF
cdr3_nt: TGTGCCAGCAGTGAGTCTAGCGGGAGGTATGAGCAGTTCTTC

j_call: TRBJ2-1
d_call: TRBD2
v_call: TRBV7-6
clone_size: NA
cdr3_aa: CASSLGATSGSSSYNEQFF
cdr3_nt: TGTGCCAGCAGCTTAGGGGCTACTAGCGGGAGTTCGTCCTACAATGAGCAGTTCTTC

j_call: TRBJ2-5
d_call: NA
v_call: TRBV11-2
clone_size: NA
cdr3_aa: CASSLFVGKETQYF
cdr3_nt: TGTGCCAGCAGCTTATTTGTTGGGAAAGAGACCCAGTACTTC

j_call: TRBJ1-6
d_call: TRBD1
v_call: TRBV5-4
clone_size: many
cdr3_aa: CASSPGQANSPLHF
cdr3_nt: TGTGCCAGCAGCCCGGGACAGGCTAATTCACCCCTCCACTTT

j_call: TRBJ1-1
d_call: NA
v_call: TRBV7-8
clone_size: NA
cdr3_aa: CASSSYLNTEAFF
cdr3_nt: TGTGCCAGCAGCTCCTATTTGAACACTGAAGCTTTCTTT

j_call: TRBJ2-1
d_call: NA
v_call: TRBV7-9
clone_size: NA
cdr3_aa: CASSLGRYNEQFF
cdr3_nt: TGTGCCAGCAGCTTGGGACGTTACAATGAGCAGTTCTTC

j_call: TRBJ1-1
d_call: NA
v_call: TRBV19
clone_size: NA
cdr3_aa: CASSMGVGTEAFF
cdr3_nt: TGTGCCAGTAGTATGGGGGTGGGCACTGAAGCTTTCTTT

j_call: TRBJ1-6
d_call: NA
v_call: TRBV6-5
clone_size: NA
cdr3_aa: CASSYEGYYNSPLHF
cdr3_nt: TGTGCCAGCAGTTACGAGGGTTACTATAATTCACCCCTCCACTTT

j_call: TRBJ2-3
d_call: NA
v_call: TRBV2
clone_size: NA
cdr3_aa: CASSWTVDTQYF
cdr3_nt: TGTGCCAGCAGCTGGACCGTAGATACGCAGTATTTT

j_call: TRBJ1-4
d_call: NA
v_call: TRBV6-5
clone_size: NA
cdr3_aa: CASSYRGIGEKLFF
cdr3_nt: TGTGCCAGCAGTTACAGGGGTATAGGAGAAAAACTGTTTTTT

j_call: TRBJ2-5
d_call: TRBD1
v_call: TRBV5-6
clone_size: NA
cdr3_aa: CASSLGTGAGVQETQYF
cdr3_nt: TGTGCCAGCAGCTTGGGGACAGGGGCAGGGGTCCAAGAGACCCAGTACTTC

j_call: TRBJ1-1
d_call: TRBD1
v_call: TRBV12-5
clone_size: NA
cdr3_aa: CASGRSTGGAIEAFF
cdr3_nt: TGTGCTAGTGGTCGCTCGACAGGGGGTGCGATTGAAGCTTTCTTT

j_call: TRBJ1-5
d_call: NA
v_call: TRBV2
clone_size: NA
cdr3_aa: CASTFRDLNQPQHF
cdr3_nt: TGTGCCAGCACCTTCCGGGACCTTAATCAGCCCCAGCATTTT

j_call: TRBJ1-1
d_call: NA
v_call: TRBV19
clone_size: NA
cdr3_aa: CASSIDQTATEAFF
cdr3_nt: TGTGCCAGTAGTATAGATCAAACGGCCACTGAAGCTTTCTTT

j_call: TRBJ1-2
d_call: TRBD1
v_call: TRBV10-2
clone_size: NA
cdr3_aa: CASSDRDDGYTF
cdr3_nt: TGCGCCAGTTCGGACAGGGACGATGGCTACACCTTC

j_call: TRBJ1-1
d_call: NA
v_call: TRBV5-5
clone_size: NA
cdr3_aa: CASSLSTEAFF
cdr3_nt: TGTGCCAGCAGCCTTAGCACTGAAGCTTTCTTT

j_call: TRBJ1-4
d_call: NA
v_call: TRBV28
clone_size: NA
cdr3_aa: CASSSGTAGLYEKLFF
cdr3_nt: TGTGCCAGCAGTTCGGGGACCGCAGGATTATATGAAAAACTGTTTTTT

j_call: TRBJ1-3
d_call: NA
v_call: TRBV6-5
clone_size: NA
cdr3_aa: CASSPGVRNTIYF
cdr3_nt: TGTGCCAGCAGCCCAGGGGTCCGAAACACCATATATTTT

j_call: TRBJ1-4
d_call: NA
v_call: TRBV7-2
clone_size: NA
cdr3_aa: CASSRRRRTNEKLFF
cdr3_nt: TGTGCCAGCAGCCGACGGAGGAGAACTAATGAAAAACTGTTTTTT

j_call: TRBJ2-1
d_call: TRBD1
v_call: TRBV6-6
clone_size: NA
cdr3_aa: CASTSPGQGTFGEQFF
cdr3_nt: TGTGCCAGCACCTCCCCGGGACAGGGGACCTTCGGTGAGCAGTTCTTC

j_call: TRBJ1-4
d_call: NA
v_call: TRBV19
clone_size: NA
cdr3_aa: CASSILRTTEKLFF
cdr3_nt: TGTGCCAGTAGTATCCTGAGAACTACAGAAAAACTGTTTTTT

j_call: TRBJ1-6
d_call: NA
v_call: TRBV6-1
clone_size: NA
cdr3_aa: CASHPPTLNSPLHF
cdr3_nt: TGTGCCAGCCATCCCCCTACCCTGAATTCACCCCTCCACTTT

j_call: TRBJ1-6
d_call: NA
v_call: TRBV15
clone_size: NA
cdr3_aa: CATSRQASNSPLHF
cdr3_nt: TGTGCCACCAGCCGACAGGCATCTAATTCGCCCCTCCACTTT

j_call: TRBJ1-1
d_call: NA
v_call: TRBV7-9
clone_size: once
cdr3_aa: CASSIDRSLNTEAFF
cdr3_nt: TGTGCCAGCAGCATCGACAGGTCCTTGAACACTGAAGCTTTCTTT

j_call: TRBJ2-3
d_call: NA
v_call: TRBV5-4
clone_size: NA
cdr3_aa: CASSLAGAGDTQYF
cdr3_nt: TGTGCCAGCAGCTTGGCAGGGGCAGGGGATACGCAGTATTTT

j_call: TRBJ1-1
d_call: NA
v_call: TRBV7-3
clone_size: NA
cdr3_aa: CASSIKPGGAEAFF
cdr3_nt: TGTGCCAGCAGCATAAAGCCTGGGGGGGCTGAAGCTTTCTTT

j_call: TRBJ2-5
d_call: NA
v_call: TRBV10-3
clone_size: NA
cdr3_aa: CAIGPGETQYF
cdr3_nt: TGTGCCATCGGGCCAGGAGAGACCCAGTACTTC

j_call: TRBJ2-7
d_call: TRBD2
v_call: TRBV27
clone_size: NA
cdr3_aa: CASSLREGPYEQYF
cdr3_nt: TGTGCCAGCAGTTTACGGGAGGGCCCCTACGAGCAGTACTTC

j_call: TRBJ2-3
d_call: NA
v_call: TRBV19
clone_size: NA
cdr3_aa: CASSMHAAGGTTDTQYF
cdr3_nt: TGTGCCAGTAGTATGCATGCGGCAGGGGGGACCACAGATACGCAGTATTTT

j_call: TRBJ1-3
d_call: NA
v_call: TRBV19
clone_size: NA
cdr3_aa: CASLGFSTSGNTIYF
cdr3_nt: TGTGCCAGCCTCGGATTCTCTACCTCTGGAAACACCATATATTTT

j_call: TRBJ1-4
d_call: NA
v_call: TRBV6-5
clone_size: NA
cdr3_aa: CASSYSNEGGNEKLFF
cdr3_nt: TGTGCCAGCAGTTACTCGAATGAGGGAGGGAATGAAAAACTGTTTTTT